The next 22 T cell receptor beta chains were all read from a single sample in a study of T cells in Graves' hyperthyroidism and ophthalmopathy. The TCR beta CDR3 regions underwent amplification using RNA transcripts as the source. The HTBI primer set drove a first-round RT-PCR of the TCR CDR3. TCRdb passed the multiplex PCR reads through MiXCR, listing each CDR3 protein once. The sample contains hundreds of thousands of distinct CDR3 sequences, 15% to 18% of which appear only once. Sequenced input: blood. The receptors shown here come from a woman aged 18-30 years with Graves' hyperthyroidism.

This clonotype has ten or more counts. The chain combines TRBV28 with TRBJ1-5; the D gene is possibly TRBD1 (5 bases). CDR3 length equals 15 residues. In germline, CDR1 is MDHEN, CDR2 SYDVKM. V dropped 5 bases and J dropped 6 bases, with 17 bases sitting between them. CDR3 sequence (DNA): TGTGCCAGCAGTAAAGGGGCGGGCGGGGTTCAGCCCCAGCATTTT. This codes for CASSKGAGGVQPQHF.

This clonotype appeared many times. This sequence joins TRBV2 and TRBJ2-3; no reliable D call. Germline CDR1 is SNHLY and CDR2 is FYNNEI. V lost 6 bases, J lost 1 base, and 17 bases lay in between. The CDR3 covers 16 residues. The CDR3: CASSSSRAGGTDTQYF. The CDR3 DNA reads TGTGCCAGCAGCTCCTCCCGGGCAGGCGGCACAGATACGCAGTATTTT.

This clonotype occurred many times. The chain joins TRBV3-1 to TRBJ2-7, with 13 bases fitting TRBD2. The germline gives CDR1 LGHDT, CDR2 YNNKEL (reference sequence). The CDR3 totals 15 residues. With 2 bases clipped from V and 5 bases from J, the junction kept 3 bases outside the gene matches. The CDR3 DNA reads TGTGCCAGCAGCCAATGGGGACTAGCGGGAAACGAGCAGTACTTC. Translating it yields CASSQWGLAGNEQYF.

This clonotype came up a few times. The chain couples TRBV7-9 to TRBJ2-7, with a possible D match to TRBD1 (6 bases). Germline V CDR1 and CDR2: SEHNR, FQNEAQ (reference sequence). V was trimmed by 3 bases and J by 2 bases, leaving 11 bases between them. This CDR3 is built from 14 residues. The CDR3 DNA reads as TGTGCCAGCAGCTTGGGTTGGACAGCCTACGAGCAGTACTTC. Translation gives CASSLGWTAYEQYF.

Only a few counts were recorded for this clonotype. The chain is built from TRBV6-1 and TRBJ2-1, with 11 bases aligning to TRBD2. Germline CDR1 is MNHNS and CDR2 is SASEGT. The CDR3 has 20 amino acids. V was pared by 5 bases and J by 0 bases, with 15 bases of the junction left unmatched. The CDR3 nucleotides are TGTGCCAGCAGTTCCCGGCGACTAGCGGGGTCCTCGAGCTCCTACAATGAGCAGTTCTTC. This sequence encodes CASSSRRLAGSSSSYNEQFF.

This chain connects TRBV7-2 to TRBJ1-6, with a possible D match to TRBD1 (6 bases). The CDR3 is 14 residues long. CDR1 and CDR2 (germline): SGHTA, FQGNSA. Trimming cost V 8 bases and J 8 bases, with 16 bases left between them. In DNA, the CDR3 is TGTGCCAGCGGATTGGGGGCGGCGGATTCACCCCTCCACTTT. It translates to CASGLGAADSPLHF.

This clonotype was detected ten times or more. For the CDR3, the DNA is TGTGCCAGCAGCTCCACGGGCCAAAAAGAGACCCAGTACTTC. Its protein product is CASSSTGQKETQYF. The chain couples TRBV7-8 to TRBJ2-5; D is unclear. V gave up 4 bases and J gave up 3 bases, with 12 bases separating them. This CDR3 contains 14 residues. Per germline, CDR1 SGHVS and CDR2 FQNEAQ.

This clonotype was seen at least ten times. The chain combines TRBV12-5 with TRBJ2-1; no firm D call. Between the trimmed V and J ends, which lost 7 bases and 0 bases, there was a span of 16 bases. Germline values: CDR1 LGHNT, CDR2 FRNRAP. The CDR3 extends over 16 amino acids. The CDR3 DNA reads as TGTGCTAGTGCCCTGGGCGTGTGGTCCTCCTACAATGAGCAGTTCTTC. Translated: CASALGVWSSYNEQFF.

This clonotype has just a few counts. Given a much more abundant clone one base away, this may be a read error. The rearrangement links TRBV12-3 or TRBV12-4 to TRBJ2-5; D remains unclear. This CDR3 contains 12 residues. The CDR3: CASRLGRETQYF. The CDR3 DNA reads TGTGCCAGCAGATTAGGTCGGGAGACCCAGTACTTC.

Ten or more counts support this clonotype. The CDR3 DNA is TGTGCCAGCTCACGAGGGACTGAAAAACTGTTTTTT. As protein: CASSRGTEKLFF. The chain carries TRBV18 and TRBJ1-4; a possible D gene is TRBD1 (5 bases). CDR3 length equals 12 residues. The germline V gene has CDR1 KGHSH and CDR2 LQKENI. The V and J ends lost 4 bases and 7 bases respectively, with 7 bases between them.

This clonotype showed up many times. The V and J genes are TRBV12-3 or TRBV12-4 and TRBJ2-5, with a weak D call TRBD1 (5 bases). V shed 5 bases and J shed 6 bases, with 13 bases lying between them. The CDR3 extends over 13 amino acids. The CDR3 loop is CASSNPGMKTQYF. The CDR3 coding sequence is TGTGCCAGCAGTAACCCAGGGATGAAGACCCAGTACTTC.

This clonotype was seen repeatedly, ten times or more. This rearrangement joins TRBV6-1 to TRBJ2-3; TRBD1 aligns across 8 bases. Trimming at V came to 6 bases and at J to 2 bases, leaving 4 bases not matched to a gene. Germline CDR1 reads MNHNS; CDR2 reads SASEGT. The CDR3 sequence is 14 residues long. The chain's CDR3 is CASRAGGTTDTQYF. CDR3 in DNA: TGTGCCAGCAGGGCAGGGGGCACCACAGATACGCAGTATTTT.

This clonotype appeared many times. The gene calls are TRBV10-2 and TRBJ2-7; 11 nucleotides line up with TRBD2. After removal of 3 bases from V and 7 bases from J, the junction contained 5 bases not matched to a gene. In germline, CDR1 is WSHSY, CDR2 SAAADI. The CDR3 covers 14 residues. The CDR3 is CASSELAGEGEQYF. For the CDR3, the DNA is TGCGCCAGCAGTGAACTAGCGGGGGAGGGAGAGCAGTACTTC.

Many counts were recorded for this clonotype. The gene calls are TRBV28 and TRBJ2-3, with a possible D match to TRBD2 (5 bases). CDR1 is MDHEN, CDR2 SYDVKM, per germline. Trimming stripped 3 bases from V and 1 base from J, with 8 bases between. The CDR3 runs 14 residues. The CDR3 loop is CASSFLAGTDTQYF. The CDR3 DNA reads as TGTGCCAGCAGTTTCCTAGCCGGCACAGATACGCAGTATTTT.

This clonotype was seen a few times. The chain links TRBV18 to TRBJ1-2, with D maybe TRBD1 (5 bases). Deletions cut 5 bases from V and 8 bases from J, with 15 bases between. The CDR3 totals 13 residues. Germline CDR1 reads KGHSH; CDR2 reads LQKENI. The CDR3: CASSGQGEGGYTF. The CDR3 DNA reads as TGTGCCAGCTCAGGGCAGGGCGAAGGGGGCTACACCTTC.

At least ten counts were recorded for this clonotype. The chain recombines TRBV7-6 with TRBJ2-3, with no clear D. The germline gives CDR1 SGHVS, CDR2 FNYEAQ. CDR3 length: 16 amino acids. The V end was cut by 1 base, the J end by 0 bases, with 11 bases between. This CDR3 is CASSLGWAPSTDTQYF. The CDR3 nucleotides read TGTGCCAGCAGCTTAGGTTGGGCCCCTAGCACAGATACGCAGTATTTT.

This clonotype was observed at least ten times. The chain employs TRBV2 and TRBJ1-2; weak D call: TRBD1 (5 bases). Germline V lookup: CDR1 SNHLY, CDR2 FYNNEI. V was cut by 6 bases and J by 4 bases, with 18 bases left in between. The CDR3 consists of 15 residues. The CDR3 nucleotides are TGTGCCAGCAGCCCTGGGACGTTCGAAGGCTATGGCTACACCTTC. The encoded protein is CASSPGTFEGYGYTF.

This clonotype was counted ten times or more. The rearrangement uses TRBV20-1 and TRBJ2-5, with TRBD2 identical over 7 bases. This CDR3 comprises 12 residues. Germline V gene data show CDR1 as DFQATT and CDR2 as SNEGSKA (reference sequence). The V segment lost 5 bases and the J segment 5 bases; nucleotides outside the gene matches: 5. The CDR3 nucleotides are TGCAGTGCTGTAACTAGCGTGGAGACCCAGTACTTC. Translated, it gives CSAVTSVETQYF.

V and J are TRBV4-1 and TRBJ1-5, with D possibly being TRBD1 (5 bases). Trimming pared 0 bases from V and 11 bases from J, leaving 17 bases between. CDR3 length equals 15 residues. CDR1 and CDR2 (germline): MGHRA, YSYEKL. As DNA, the CDR3 is TGCGCCAGCAGCCAAGATCTGGGGGGTAAAAGGGCCCAGCATTTT. Its protein product is CASSQDLGGKRAQHF.

This clonotype was seen ten or more times. V usage is TRBV12-3 or TRBV12-4 and J usage is TRBJ1-6; TRBD1 matches at 10 bases. The CDR3 extends over 15 amino acids. Losses at the gene ends were 3 bases for V and 10 bases for J; bases not matched to a gene: 6. The CDR3 sequence: CASSLGQGLRSPLHF. CDR3 bases: TGTGCCAGCAGTTTGGGACAGGGGCTTAGGTCACCCCTCCACTTT.

This clonotype was detected only once. The chain carries TRBV4-1 and TRBJ2-7; D possibly uses TRBD1 or TRBD2 (6 bases each). This CDR3 is 15 amino acids long. The V end lost 1 base, the J end lost 3 bases, and 13 bases lay between the germline ends. CDR1 is MGHRA, CDR2 YSYEKL, per germline. The CDR3 DNA reads as TGCGCCAGCAGCCAAGCGATACAGGGAGGCTACGAGCAGTACTTC. Its protein product is CASSQAIQGGYEQYF.

This clonotype occurred many times. The gene calls are TRBV3-1 and TRBJ1-1, with D perhaps matching TRBD1 (6 bases). The ends were cut back, 0 bases at V and 4 bases at J, with 9 bases in the middle. This CDR3 comprises 14 residues. Germline values: CDR1 LGHDT, CDR2 YNNKEL (reference sequence). CDR3 nucleotides: TGTGCCAGCAGCCAAGAAGGGGGGGGCACTGAAGCTTTCTTT. As protein: CASSQEGGGTEAFF.